A selection of T cell receptor beta chains follows, all from one sample in a study of T cells in Graves' hyperthyroidism and ophthalmopathy. MiXCR, run by TCRdb on the multiplex PCR reads, gives a single entry per CDR3 protein. This sample has about 420,000 distinct CDR3 sequences, with around 13% found just once. The sequenced material came from blood. These receptors all come from a woman aged 18-29 years with Graves' hyperthyroidism. The CDR3 runs from the conserved cysteine through the conserved F or W. The D gene is left open where the match is weak. Size values are once, few and many counts, or a class for expanded clones, and some rows have none.

D | J | size | V | length | CDR3 | DNA
TRBD2 | TRBJ2-1 | many | TRBV5-1 | 13 | CASRAGVIDEQFF | TGCGCCAGCAGAGCGGGAGTTATCGATGAGCAGTTCTTC
TRBD1 | TRBJ2-2 | many | TRBV29-1 | 12 | CSAMTGTGELFF | TGCAGCGCCATGACAGGGACCGGGGAGCTGTTTTTT
NA | TRBJ2-7 | many | TRBV20-1 | 16 | CSARDPVNRAGYEQYF | TGCAGTGCTAGAGATCCCGTGAACAGGGCAGGCTACGAGCAGTACTTC
NA | TRBJ1-2 | few | TRBV15 | 15 | CATSRGGRGPYGYTF | TGTGCCACCAGCAGAGGAGGGAGAGGCCCCTACGGCTACACCTTC
TRBD2 | TRBJ2-2 | NA | TRBV28 | 16 | CASSGGSGFSTGELFF | TGTGCCAGCAGTGGCGGGAGTGGGTTTTCCACCGGGGAGCTGTTTTTT
NA | TRBJ2-3 | many | TRBV28 | 13 | CASSPTSTDTQYF | TGTGCCAGCAGCCCGACAAGCACAGATACGCAGTATTTT
NA | TRBJ1-3 | few | TRBV11-2 | 16 | CASSLEGLPSGNTIYF | TGTGCCAGCAGCTTAGAAGGACTCCCGTCCGGAAACACCATATATTTT
TRBD1 | TRBJ2-3 | many | TRBV6-2/TRBV6-3 | 15 | CASSWDRGITDTQYF | TGTGCCAGCAGCTGGGACAGGGGGATAACGGATACGCAGTATTTT
NA | TRBJ1-6 | many | TRBV20-1 | 13 | CSARLGEVSPLHF | TGCAGTGCTAGACTGGGGGAGGTTTCACCCCTCCACTTT
TRBD2 | TRBJ2-3 | few | TRBV27 | 18 | CASSLSTSGRAGTDTQYF | TGTGCCAGCAGTTTATCGACTAGCGGGAGGGCGGGCACAGATACGCAGTATTTT
NA | TRBJ2-5 | NA | TRBV4-1 | 15 | CASSQRTRFQETQYF | TGCGCCAGCAGCCAACGGACACGCTTCCAAGAGACCCAGTACTTC
NA | TRBJ2-5 | few | TRBV2 | 12 | CASTGARVAQYF | TGTGCCAGCACCGGGGCGAGGGTGGCCCAGTACTTC
NA | TRBJ2-1 | many | TRBV30 | 12 | CAWDFQGGEQFF | TGTGCCTGGGACTTCCAGGGGGGTGAGCAGTTCTTC
TRBD2 | TRBJ2-1 | many | TRBV30 | 15 | CAWSNKGLASGEQFF | TGTGCCTGGAGTAATAAGGGACTAGCGTCCGGTGAGCAGTTCTTC
NA | TRBJ2-2 | few | TRBV20-1 | 15 | CSARTGSRNTGELFF | TGCAGTGCTAGAACCGGGAGTCGTAACACCGGGGAGCTGTTTTTT
NA | TRBJ1-1 | many | TRBV6-1 | 13 | CASRDFPGTEAFF | TGTGCCAGCAGGGACTTCCCGGGGACTGAAGCTTTCTTT
NA | TRBJ2-7 | many | TRBV6-1 | 12 | CASGIPSYEQYF | TGTGCCAGCGGTATACCTTCCTACGAGCAGTACTTC
NA | TRBJ2-3 | many | TRBV20-1 | 13 | CSANLASADTQYF | TGCAGTGCGAATCTAGCGTCAGCTGATACGCAGTATTTT
NA | TRBJ1-2 | many | TRBV5-6 | 15 | CASSWRMTANYGYTF | TGTGCCAGCAGCTGGAGAATGACGGCTAACTATGGCTACACCTTC
NA | TRBJ2-7 | many | TRBV28 | 14 | CASSETESSYEQYF | TGTGCCAGCAGTGAAACTGAGAGCTCCTACGAGCAGTACTTC
TRBD1 | TRBJ1-2 | NA | TRBV6-5 | 13 | CASSRTGVYGYTF | TGTGCCAGCAGTCGAACAGGGGTCTATGGCTACACCTTC
NA | TRBJ2-7 | NA | TRBV11-2 | 15 | CASKPIRGAPYEQYF | TGTGCCAGCAAACCTATTCGGGGGGCACCCTACGAGCAGTACTTC
TRBD1 | TRBJ1-1 | few | TRBV5-1 | 16 | CASSGDRGRSNTEAFF | TGCGCCAGCAGCGGAGATAGGGGGCGATCGAACACTGAAGCTTTCTTT
NA | TRBJ1-4 | NA | TRBV6-1 | 16 | CASSEDITGFLKKLFF | TGTGCCAGCAGTGAAGACATAACAGGGTTTCTCAAAAAACTGTTTTTT
TRBD1 | TRBJ1-6 | NA | TRBV9 | 16 | CASSKINTGGESPLHF | TGTGCCAGCAGCAAGATAAACACAGGGGGCGAATCACCCCTCCACTTT
NA | TRBJ1-5 | many | TRBV18 | 15 | CANLRDPPQGQPQHF | TGTGCCAACCTCCGGGACCCACCCCAAGGGCAGCCCCAGCATTTT